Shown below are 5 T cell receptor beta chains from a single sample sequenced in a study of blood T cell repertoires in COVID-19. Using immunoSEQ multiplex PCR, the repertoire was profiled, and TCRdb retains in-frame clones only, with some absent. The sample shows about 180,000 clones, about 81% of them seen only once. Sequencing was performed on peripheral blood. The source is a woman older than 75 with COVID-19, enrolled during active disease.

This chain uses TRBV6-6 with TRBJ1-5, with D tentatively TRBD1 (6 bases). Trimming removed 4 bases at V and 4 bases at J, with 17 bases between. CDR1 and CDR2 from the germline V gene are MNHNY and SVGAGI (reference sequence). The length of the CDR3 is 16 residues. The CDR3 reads CASSSPQTGSNQPQHF. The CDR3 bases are TGTGCCAGCAGTTCCCCTCAGACAGGCTCGAATCAGCCCCAGCATTTT.

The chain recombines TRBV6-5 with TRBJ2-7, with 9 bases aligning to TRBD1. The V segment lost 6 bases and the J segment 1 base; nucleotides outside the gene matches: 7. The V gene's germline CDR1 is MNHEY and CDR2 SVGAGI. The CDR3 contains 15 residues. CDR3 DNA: TGTGCCAGCAGCCCCTACAGGGGGCCATCCTACGAGCAGTACTTC. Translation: CASSPYRGPSYEQYF.

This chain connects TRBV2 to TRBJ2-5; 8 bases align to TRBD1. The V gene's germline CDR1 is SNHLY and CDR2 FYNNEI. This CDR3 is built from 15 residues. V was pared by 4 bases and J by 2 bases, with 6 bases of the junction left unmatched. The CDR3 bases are TGTGCCAGCAGTGTTGGGACAGGTAAACAAGAGACCCAGTACTTC. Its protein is CASSVGTGKQETQYF.

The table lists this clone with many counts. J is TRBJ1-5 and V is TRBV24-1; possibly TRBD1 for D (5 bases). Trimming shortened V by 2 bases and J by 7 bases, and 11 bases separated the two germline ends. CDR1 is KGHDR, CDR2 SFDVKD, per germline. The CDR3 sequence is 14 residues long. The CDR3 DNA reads TGTGCCACCAGTGATTGGCAGGGCGACCAGCCCCAGCATTTT. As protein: CATSDWQGDQPQHF.

The CDR3 spells CASSLLFRLAGGEQFF. CDR3 bases: TGTGCCAGCAGTTTATTGTTTCGACTAGCGGGAGGTGAGCAGTTCTTC. V usage is TRBV27 and J usage is TRBJ2-1, with TRBD2 identical over 13 bases. The CDR3 runs 16 residues. Germline CDR1 and CDR2: MNHEY and SMNVEV (reference sequence). V trimming: 1 base; J trimming: 9 bases; junction bases outside the gene matches: 6.